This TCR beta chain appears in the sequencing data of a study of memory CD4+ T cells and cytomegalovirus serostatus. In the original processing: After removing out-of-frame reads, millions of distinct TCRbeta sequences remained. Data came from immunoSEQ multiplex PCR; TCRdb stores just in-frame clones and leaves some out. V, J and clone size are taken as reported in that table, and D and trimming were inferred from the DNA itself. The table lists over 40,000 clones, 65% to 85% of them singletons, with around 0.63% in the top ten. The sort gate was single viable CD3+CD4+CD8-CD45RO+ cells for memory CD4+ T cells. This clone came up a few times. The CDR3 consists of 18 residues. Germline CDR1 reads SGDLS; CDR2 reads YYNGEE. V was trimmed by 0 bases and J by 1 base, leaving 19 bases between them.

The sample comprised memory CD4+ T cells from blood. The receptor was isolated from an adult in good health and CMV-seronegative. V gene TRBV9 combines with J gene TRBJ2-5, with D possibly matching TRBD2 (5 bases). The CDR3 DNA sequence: TGTGCCAGCAGCGTAGGGGTTGGTGGGCGGGTGAGCCAAGAGACCCAGTACTTC. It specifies CASSVGVGGRVSQETQYF.